This entry lists 9 T cell receptor beta chains sequenced from one sample in a study of tumor-infiltrating lymphocytes in oesophageal squamous cell carcinoma. TCRdb analysed the PCR reads with MiXCR anew, one entry per CDR3 protein. The sample records about 15,000 distinct CDR3 sequences, 50% being singletons. The sequencing input was esophageal tumor tissue. The receptor set was obtained from a male donor with esophageal squamous cell carcinoma.

The chain uses TRBV7-2 and TRBJ2-3; 12 bases align to TRBD2. This CDR3 region has 16 residues. Trimming at V came to 4 bases and at J to 5 bases, leaving 7 bases not matched to a gene. CDR1 and CDR2 from the germline V gene are SGHTA and FQGNSA. The CDR3, as DNA: TGTGCCAGCAGCTCTCAGCTAGCGGGAGGGGGAGATACGCAGTATTTT. As protein: CASSSQLAGGGDTQYF.

The chain links TRBV7-2 to TRBJ2-5; 7 bases fit TRBD1. The DNA end favors TRBJ2-7, so the J call may be wrong. This CDR3 has 14 amino acids. The germline V gene has CDR1 SGHTA and CDR2 FQGNSA. The chain's CDR3 is CASSLQTGMDEQYF. The CDR3 nucleotides read TGTGCCAGCAGCTTACAGACAGGGATGGACGAGCAGTACTTC.

The rearrangement joins TRBV27 to TRBJ2-5; TRBD2 matches 10 bases. The V gene end was trimmed by 4 bases and the J gene end by 11 bases; junction bases not matched to a gene: 19. This CDR3 is 17 amino acids long. The germline V gene encodes CDR1 MNHEY and CDR2 SMNVEV (reference sequence). Written as DNA, the CDR3 is TGTGCCAGCAGTTCCCTAGCGGGAGTGGTGGGTAGGAATGAGCAGTACTTC. Translation: CASSSLAGVVGRNEQYF.

The chain is built from TRBV12-3 or TRBV12-4 and TRBJ1-1; no definite D call. The CDR3 sequence is 12 residues long. The V and J ends lost 6 bases and 1 base respectively, with 6 bases between them. The CDR3 coding sequence is TGTGCCAGCAGCGGAAGGAACACTGAAGCTTTCTTT. This encodes CASSGRNTEAFF.

This clonotype was observed at least ten times. The V call is TRBV3-1, the J call TRBJ1-2; the match to TRBD1 covers 9 bases. From germline, CDR1 is LGHDT and CDR2 YNNKEL (reference sequence). Losses at the gene ends were 4 bases for V and 3 bases for J; bases not matched to a gene: 6. The CDR3 totals 15 residues. The CDR3 spells CASSRGTGGYYGYTF. The DNA for the CDR3 is TGTGCCAGCAGCCGGGGAACAGGGGGCTACTATGGCTACACCTTC.

This clonotype has only one observation. One junction end disagrees with the germline gene, perhaps due to a read error. The V and J genes are TRBV28 and TRBJ2-1; perhaps TRBD2 as D (5 bases). Germline V gives CDR1 MDHEN, CDR2 SYDVKM. The CDR3 extends over 13 amino acids. CDR3 in amino acids: CASSLKLDSPLHF. CDR3 DNA sequence: TGTGCCAGCAGTTTAAAACTGGACTCACCCCTCCACTTC.

This chain uses TRBV7-2 with TRBJ1-1; D ambiguous. Trimming cost V 1 base and J 1 base, with 22 bases left between them. Germline assignment: CDR1 SGHTA and CDR2 FQGNSA. This CDR3 comprises 19 residues. CDR3 loop: CASSLVVPRPGHTNTEAFF. CDR3 nucleotide sequence: TGTGCCAGCAGCTTAGTAGTACCCCGTCCCGGGCACACGAACACTGAAGCTTTCTTT.

The chain uses TRBV7-4 and TRBJ1-5, with D unresolved. Trimming left V 1 base short and J 6 bases short, with 4 bases between. CDR1 is SGHVT, CDR2 SQSDAQ, per germline. The CDR3 consists of 12 residues. CDR3 region: CASSLGTQPQHF. CDR3 coding DNA: TGTGCCAGCAGCTTAGGCACTCAGCCCCAGCATTTT.

This chain uses TRBV7-2 with TRBJ2-7; TRBD2 agrees at 8 bases. The CDR3 runs to 17 residues. J lost 0 bases, V lost 5 bases, and 12 bases had no gene match. Germline V gene data show CDR1 as SGHTA and CDR2 as FQGNSA. The CDR3 sequence: CASSPAGEGRDSYEQYF. For the CDR3, the DNA is TGTGCCAGCAGCCCAGCGGGGGAGGGGCGGGACTCCTACGAGCAGTACTTC.